This TCR beta chain was recovered during a study of shared clonotypes between healthy human individuals. Some clones are missing from TCRdb's copy, which holds only in-frame ones; the method was immunoSEQ multiplex PCR. The sample shows roughly 650,000 clones, more than 95% of them seen only once. The J segment lost 11 bases and the V segment lost 2 bases, leaving 12 bases of the junction unmatched. The germline gives CDR1 KGHSH, CDR2 LQKENI. CDR3 length: 15 amino acids. The chain recombines TRBV18 with TRBJ1-1, with 9 nucleotides matching TRBD1. The clonotype originates from a woman aged 25-40 years in good health. The specimen was naive CD4+ T cells sorted from blood. Specified subset: CD45RA+ positively selected. The CDR3 sequence is CASSPSWGQGSSAFF. The CDR3, as DNA: TGTGCCAGCTCACCAAGCTGGGGACAGGGCTCCTCGGCTTTCTTT.